These 13 T cell receptor beta chains originate from one sample sequenced in a study of blood T cell repertoires in COVID-19 (dated by TCRdb to about 2020). Libraries were built with the immunoSEQ multiplex PCR assay. In its TCRdb copy, this immuneACCESS table keeps in-frame sequences only and misses some clones. Where compared with another copy, unresolved V genes explain less than half of these, and the others have no known cause. This sample comprises around 250,000 clones, roughly 88% of them detected only once. The ten top clones hold around 3% of the sample. The sequencing sample was made of PBMCs or T cells enriched from blood (not recorded which). Every receptor here comes from a woman aged 40 to 55 who had been exposed to COVID-19.

The gene calls are TRBV5-4 and TRBJ2-1; tentatively, D is TRBD1 (6 bases). The CDR3 length is 16 residues. Trimming removed 0 bases at V and 5 bases at J, with 15 bases between. Germline CDR1 SGHNT, CDR2 YYREEE (reference sequence). CDR3: CASSLGQGHFNNEQFF. CDR3 in DNA: TGTGCCAGCAGCTTGGGCCAGGGACACTTTAACAATGAGCAGTTCTTC.

This rearrangement joins TRBV28 to TRBJ1-2; a possible D gene is TRBD1 (5 bases). The germline V gene has CDR1 MDHEN and CDR2 SYDVKM. The CDR3 spans 13 residues. V was shortened by 11 bases and J by 4 bases, with 17 bases between the two germline ends. CDR3 in amino acids: CAFSRDRAYGYTF. CDR3 nucleotides: TGTGCCTTCTCCAGGGATCGGGCCTATGGCTACACCTTC.

This clone has more than one count but fewer than ten. CDR3 sequence (DNA): TGTGCCAGCAGCCAAAAGGACTTCGATGCAGATACGCAGTATTTT. This gives the protein CASSQKDFDADTQYF. The chain has TRBV4-2 and TRBJ2-3, with D perhaps TRBD2 (5 bases). Germline CDR1 and CDR2: LGHNA and YNFKEQ. This CDR3 comprises 15 residues. Trimming cost V 2 bases and J 4 bases, with 13 bases left between them.

This clone turned up a few times. The chain carries TRBV6-5 and TRBJ2-1; a possible D gene is TRBD1 (6 bases). CDR1 and CDR2 from the germline V gene are MNHEY and SVGAGI. V lost 7 bases and J lost 4, with 11 bases in between. The CDR3 covers 13 residues. CDR3 amino acids: CASIGQRYNEQFF. The CDR3 nucleotides are TGTGCCAGCATCGGACAGAGATACAATGAGCAGTTCTTC.

V gene TRBV4-1 combines with J gene TRBJ1-2; 7 bases fit TRBD1. The germline V gene encodes CDR1 MGHRA and CDR2 YSYEKL. The CDR3 covers 15 residues. V was pared by 5 bases and J by 4 bases, with 10 bases of the junction left unmatched. The DNA of the CDR3 is TGCGCCAGCAGCGGGACAGATGGGTCCGGCTATGGCTACACCTTC. It codes for CASSGTDGSGYGYTF.

Worth noting for this clone: One junction end disagrees with the germline gene, perhaps due to a read error. V gene TRBV7-7 combines with J gene TRBJ2-1; D might be TRBD2 (7 bases). Germline CDR1 SSHAT, CDR2 FNYEAQ (reference sequence). The CDR3 loop spans 13 amino acids. The chain's CDR3 is CASSLVGGAEQFF. As DNA, the CDR3 is TGTGCTAGCAGCTTAGTAGGGGGGGCTGAGCAGTTCTTC.

CDR3 amino acids: CASSQDVGRPDEQYF. The CDR3 DNA reads as TGCGCCAGCAGCCAAGATGTGGGCAGGCCAGACGAGCAGTACTTC. The V gene is TRBV4-1, the J gene TRBJ2-7; no clear D. V lost 0 bases and J 5 bases, leaving 14 bases between the germline ends. From germline, CDR1 is MGHRA and CDR2 YSYEKL. This CDR3 spans 15 amino acids.

The chain employs TRBV30 and TRBJ1-6, with D possibly TRBD1 on 5 matching bases. Germline loops: CDR1 GTSNPN, CDR2 SVGIG (reference sequence). The CDR3 is 14 amino acids. The ends were cut back, 0 bases at V and 5 bases at J, with 8 bases in the middle. The DNA of the CDR3 is TGTGCCTGGAGTGTACGGGGGAATAATTCACCCCTCCACTTT. Its protein is CAWSVRGNNSPLHF. The full variable domain, its missing parts supplied by reference TRBV30 and TRBJ1-6, is SQTIHQWPATLVQPVGSPLSLECTVEGTSNPNLYWYRQAAGRGLQLLFYSVGIGQISSEVPQNLSASRPQDRQFILSSKKLLLSDSGFYLCAWSVRGNNSPLHFGNGTRLTVT.

The chain employs TRBV15 and TRBJ2-1, with TRBD1 matching 8 bases. Germline lookup yields CDR1 LNHNV and CDR2 YYDKDF (reference sequence). With 0 bases clipped from V and 6 bases from J, the junction kept 7 bases outside the gene matches. This CDR3 has 16 residues. The CDR3 here is CATSRDSQGAGNEQFF. As DNA, the CDR3 is TGTGCCACCAGCAGAGATTCCCAGGGGGCAGGCAATGAGCAGTTCTTC.

The chain links TRBV27 to TRBJ1-4, with D perhaps matching TRBD1 (5 bases). CDR1 MNHEY and CDR2 SMNVEV come from the germline V gene (reference sequence). The CDR3 loop spans 13 amino acids. The V end was cut by 5 bases, the J end by 4 bases, with 8 bases between. The CDR3: CASSDRYNEKLFF. CDR3 DNA: TGTGCCAGCAGTGACAGATATAATGAAAAACTGTTTTTT.

This chain joins TRBV9 and TRBJ1-6; TRBD1 might be the D (6 bases). CDR3 length: 14 residues. Germline assignment: CDR1 SGDLS and CDR2 YYNGEE. V was cut by 3 bases and J by 6 bases, with 10 bases left in between. CDR3: CASSAGGLNSPLHF. The CDR3, as DNA: TGTGCCAGCAGCGCCGGGGGGCTTAATTCACCCCTCCACTTT.

The rearrangement links TRBV15 to TRBJ1-3; D gene unclear. In germline, CDR1 is LNHNV, CDR2 YYDKDF (reference sequence). The CDR3 is 15 amino acids. V shed 4 bases and J shed 1 base, with 11 bases lying between them. The CDR3 bases are TGTGCCACCAGCATAGAGGAGGGATCTGGAAACACCATATATTTT. It is translated as CATSIEEGSGNTIYF.

The chain couples TRBV5-5 to TRBJ2-6; 7 bases match TRBD1. This CDR3 spans 17 amino acids. Trimming removed 1 base from V and 2 bases from J; junction bases left unmatched: 6. Germline V CDR1 and CDR2: SGHKS, YYEKEE (reference sequence). This chain's CDR3 is CASSLQEDRPGANVLTF. CDR3 bases: TGTGCCAGCAGCTTGCAGGAGGACAGGCCTGGGGCCAACGTCCTGACTTTC.